This entry features one T cell receptor (beta chain) sequence. Its antigen is currently unknown. The CDR3 covers 15 residues. Trimming removed 1 base at V and 9 bases at J, with 18 bases between. CDR1 is SGHTA, CDR2 FQGNSA, per germline. Molecular-barcoded quantitative 5'-RACE produced these TCR beta libraries. TCRdb re-derived calls from the 5' RACE reads in MiXCR, one entry per CDR3 protein. The sample lists 200,000 to 300,000 distinct CDR3 sequences, around 8% occurring once. This entry belongs to a study of CD8 T cells in ankylosing spondylitis. Study-level findings and limits: Reportedly, disease-linked clones are significantly enriched in ankylosing spondylitis patients' matched synovial fluid.

This sequence originates from a female donor with ankylosing spondylitis or in good health (not recorded which). Sequencing was performed on blood, either unsorted or a sorted T cell fraction (not recorded which). The rearrangement joins TRBV7-2 to TRBJ1-2, with a weak D call TRBD1 (6 bases). DNA of the CDR3: TGTGCCAGCAGCTTAGACCCAGGGGCGGGGAGCCGCTACACCTTC. This translates into CASSLDPGAGSRYTF.